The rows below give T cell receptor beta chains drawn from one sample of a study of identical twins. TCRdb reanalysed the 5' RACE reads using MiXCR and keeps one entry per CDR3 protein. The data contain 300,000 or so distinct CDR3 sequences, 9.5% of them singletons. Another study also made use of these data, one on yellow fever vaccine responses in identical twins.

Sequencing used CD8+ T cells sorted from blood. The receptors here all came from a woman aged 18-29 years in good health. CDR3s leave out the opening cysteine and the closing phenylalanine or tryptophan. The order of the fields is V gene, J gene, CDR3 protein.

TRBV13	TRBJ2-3	ASSPEGRGRTDTQY
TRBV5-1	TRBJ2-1	ASSQPLVDEQF
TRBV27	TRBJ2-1	ASRPGLAGTQGF
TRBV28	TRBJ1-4	ASSFLKREKLF
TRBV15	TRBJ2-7	ATSRETGTGAYEQY
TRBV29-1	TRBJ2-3	SVDGASGRLDTQY
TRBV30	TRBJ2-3	ACKLGTIGDTQY
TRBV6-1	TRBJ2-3	ASSAAGGLDTQY
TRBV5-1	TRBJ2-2	ASSLARESITGELF
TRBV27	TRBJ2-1	ASSSGQGVEQF
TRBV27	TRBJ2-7	ASSLIGAYEQY
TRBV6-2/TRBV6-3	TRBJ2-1	ASSYSGTTFYNEQF
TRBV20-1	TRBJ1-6	SADADGTSLH
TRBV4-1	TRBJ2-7	ASSPRDTSYEQY
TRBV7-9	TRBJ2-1	ASRDGSGRSSYNEQF
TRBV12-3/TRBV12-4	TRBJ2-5	ASSGGLAGGRETQY
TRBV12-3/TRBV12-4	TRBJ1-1	ASSLWMNTEAF
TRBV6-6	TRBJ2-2	ASSYVAGELF
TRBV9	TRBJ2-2	ASSEAHSGMNTGELF
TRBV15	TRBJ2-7	ATSRTRDGSYEQY
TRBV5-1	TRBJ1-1	ASSLGTGITEAF
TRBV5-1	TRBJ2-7	ASTGGETYEQY
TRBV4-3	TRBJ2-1	ASSQDSATVDNEQF
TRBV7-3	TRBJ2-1	ASSLILGAVGEQF
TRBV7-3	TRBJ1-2	ASSLFPAEINGYT
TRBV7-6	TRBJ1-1	ASSLSGTDMNTEAF
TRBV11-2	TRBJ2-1	ASARESYNEQF
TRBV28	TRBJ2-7	ATKDRLFYEQY
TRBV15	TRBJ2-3	ATSSHRSTSTDTQY
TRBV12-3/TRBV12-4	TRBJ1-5	ASAGGSQPQH
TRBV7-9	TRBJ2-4	ASSLGEAAKNIQY
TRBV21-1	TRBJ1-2	ASSNRIHYGYT
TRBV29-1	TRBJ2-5	SVWQNQETQY
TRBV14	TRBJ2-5	ASSPRDTSRETQY
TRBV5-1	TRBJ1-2	ASAWTLSYGYT
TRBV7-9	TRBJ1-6	ASSLGVGSPLH
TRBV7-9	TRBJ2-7	ASSSRDRLTPYEQY
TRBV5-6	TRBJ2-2	ASSSGLDRMDTGELF
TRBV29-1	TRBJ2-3	SAETGGADTQY
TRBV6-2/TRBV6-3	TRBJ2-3	ASSPGLDTSGTDTQY
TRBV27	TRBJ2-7	ASKSNYEQY
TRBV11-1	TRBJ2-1	ASTFGEESRQF
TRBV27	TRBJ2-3	ASSLSQGTDTQY
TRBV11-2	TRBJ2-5	ASSPRTSGRSETQY
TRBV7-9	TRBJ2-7	ASSFTRDRFSYEQY
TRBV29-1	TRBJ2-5	SVQGLPETQY
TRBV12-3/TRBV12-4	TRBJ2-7	ASSLGPGQPYEQY
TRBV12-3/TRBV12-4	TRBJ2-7	ASSLLLAGGPYEQY
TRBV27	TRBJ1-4	ASSLAGLGSSLF
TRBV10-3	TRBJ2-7	AISVSRAYEQY
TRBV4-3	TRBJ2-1	ASSQDGGTVLEQF
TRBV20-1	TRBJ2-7	SARALGVAIYEQY
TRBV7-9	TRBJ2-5	ASLAPFVETQY
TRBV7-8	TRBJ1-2	ASSLGDGYT
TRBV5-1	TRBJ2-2	ASSSTGTATGELF